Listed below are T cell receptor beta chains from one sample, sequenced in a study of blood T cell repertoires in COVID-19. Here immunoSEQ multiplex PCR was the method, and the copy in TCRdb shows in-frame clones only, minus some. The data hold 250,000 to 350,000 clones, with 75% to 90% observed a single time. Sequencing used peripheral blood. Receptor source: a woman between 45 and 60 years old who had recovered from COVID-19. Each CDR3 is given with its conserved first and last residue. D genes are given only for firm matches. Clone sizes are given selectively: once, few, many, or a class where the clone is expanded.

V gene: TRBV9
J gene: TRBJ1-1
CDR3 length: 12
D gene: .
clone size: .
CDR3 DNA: TGTGCCAGCAGCCAGGGAAACACTGAAGCTTTCTTT
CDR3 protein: CASSQGNTEAFF

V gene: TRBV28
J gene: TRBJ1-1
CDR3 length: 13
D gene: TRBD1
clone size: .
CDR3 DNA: TGTGCCAGCATCCTCAGACAGGGCGGTGAAGCTTTCTTT
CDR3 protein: CASILRQGGEAFF

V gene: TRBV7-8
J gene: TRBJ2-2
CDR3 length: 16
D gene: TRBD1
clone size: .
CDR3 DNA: TGTGCCGTCCAGTCACCCGACAGGGACCCCGCCGGGGAGCTGTTTTTT
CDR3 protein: CAVQSPDRDPAGELFF

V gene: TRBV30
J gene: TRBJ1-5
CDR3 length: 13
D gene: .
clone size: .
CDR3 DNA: TGTGCCTGGACAGGGGCGGGAGGCCAGCCCCAGCATTTT
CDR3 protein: CAWTGAGGQPQHF

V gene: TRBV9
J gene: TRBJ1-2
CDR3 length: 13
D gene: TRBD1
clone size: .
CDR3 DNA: TGTGCCAGCAGCGCGCGACAGGGGAGAAGCTACACCTTC
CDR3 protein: CASSARQGRSYTF

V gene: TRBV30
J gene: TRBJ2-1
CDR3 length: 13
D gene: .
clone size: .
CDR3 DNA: TGTGCCTGGTCCGGGGGAAGGGCGAATGAGCAGTTCTTC
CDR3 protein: CAWSGGRANEQFF

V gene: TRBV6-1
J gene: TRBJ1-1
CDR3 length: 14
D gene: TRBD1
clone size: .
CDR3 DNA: TGTGCCAGCAGTGAAGTGTGGCAGGGGGCGAAAGCTTTCTTT
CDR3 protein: CASSEVWQGAKAFF

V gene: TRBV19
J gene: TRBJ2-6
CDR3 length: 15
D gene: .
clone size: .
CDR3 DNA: TGTGCCAGTAGCCTACAGGGATCTGGGGCCAACGTCCTGACTTTC
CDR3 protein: CASSLQGSGANVLTF

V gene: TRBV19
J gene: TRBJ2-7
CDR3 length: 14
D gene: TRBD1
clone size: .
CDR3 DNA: TGTGCCAGTAGTAGGTTGACAGGGTCCTACGAGCAGTACTTC
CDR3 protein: CASSRLTGSYEQYF

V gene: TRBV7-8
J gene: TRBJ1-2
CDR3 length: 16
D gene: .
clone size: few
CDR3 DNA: TGTGCCAGCAGCTTAGTAGGGGCCTCCACTAACTATGGCTACACCTTC
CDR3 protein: CASSLVGASTNYGYTF

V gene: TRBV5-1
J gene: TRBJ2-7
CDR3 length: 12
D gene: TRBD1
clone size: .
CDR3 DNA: TGCGCCCCCCGCGGGACAGGGCCCCTTCCGGACTTC
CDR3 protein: CAPRGTGPLPDF

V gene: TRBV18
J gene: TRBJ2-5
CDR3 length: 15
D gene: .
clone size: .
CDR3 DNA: TGTGCCAGCTCATTCCGGGAAGGCCTAGGGGAGACCCAGTACTTC
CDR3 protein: CASSFREGLGETQYF

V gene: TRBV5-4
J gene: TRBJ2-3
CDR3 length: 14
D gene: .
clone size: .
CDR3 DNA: TGTGCCAGCAGCTCGGTCGCGGTTGAAGATACGCAGTATTTT
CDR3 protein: CASSSVAVEDTQYF

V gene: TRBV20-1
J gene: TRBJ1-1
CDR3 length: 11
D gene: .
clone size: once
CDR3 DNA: TGCAGTGCTAGAGGACTGACTGAAGCTTTCTTT
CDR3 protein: CSARGLTEAFF

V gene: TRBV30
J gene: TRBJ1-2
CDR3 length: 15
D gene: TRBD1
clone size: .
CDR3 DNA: TGTGCCTGGAGCCCCCCGGACAGGGGTAGGAGAGGCTACACCTTC
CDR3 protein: CAWSPPDRGRRGYTF

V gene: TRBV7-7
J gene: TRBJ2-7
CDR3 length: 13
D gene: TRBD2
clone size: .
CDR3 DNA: TGTGCTAGCAGCCCGGTGGGAGGGCTCGAGCAGTACTTC
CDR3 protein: CASSPVGGLEQYF

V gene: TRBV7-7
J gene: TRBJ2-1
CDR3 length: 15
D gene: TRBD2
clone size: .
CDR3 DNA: TGTGCTAGCAGCTTAGGCGGGGGAGTGTTGGATGAGCAGTTCTTC
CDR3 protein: CASSLGGGVLDEQFF

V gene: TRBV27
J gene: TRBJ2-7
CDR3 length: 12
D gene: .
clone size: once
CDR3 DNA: TGTGCCAGCAGAACCGGGGCCTACGAGCAGTACTTC
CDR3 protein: CASRTGAYEQYF

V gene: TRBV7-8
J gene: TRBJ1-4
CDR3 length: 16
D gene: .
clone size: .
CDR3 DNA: TGTGCCAGCAGCTCCATCTGGGAGTCAACTAATGAAAAACTGTTTTTT
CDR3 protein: CASSSIWESTNEKLFF

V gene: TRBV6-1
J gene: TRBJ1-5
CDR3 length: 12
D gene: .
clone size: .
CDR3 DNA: TGTGCCAGGTCGATAGTTAATCAGCCCCAGCATTTT
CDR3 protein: CARSIVNQPQHF

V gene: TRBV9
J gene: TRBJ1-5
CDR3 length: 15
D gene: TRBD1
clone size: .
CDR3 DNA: TGTGCCAGCAGCGTAGGGGACAGGCAAGATCAGCCCCAGCATTTT
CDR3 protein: CASSVGDRQDQPQHF

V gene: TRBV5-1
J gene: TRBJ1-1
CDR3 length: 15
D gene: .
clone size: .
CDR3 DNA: TGCGCCAGCAGCTCAGGGCCAGGGGAAGACACTGAAGCTTTCTTT
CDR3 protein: CASSSGPGEDTEAFF

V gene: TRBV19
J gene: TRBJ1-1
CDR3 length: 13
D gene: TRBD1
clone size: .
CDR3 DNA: TGTGCCAGTAGGAAACAGGGGGACAGGGGTGCTTTCTTT
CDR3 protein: CASRKQGDRGAFF

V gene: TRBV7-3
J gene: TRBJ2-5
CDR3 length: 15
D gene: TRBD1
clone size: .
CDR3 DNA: TGTGCCAGCAGCTCCACAGGGGGCCTGGGGGAGACCCAGTACTTC
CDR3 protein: CASSSTGGLGETQYF

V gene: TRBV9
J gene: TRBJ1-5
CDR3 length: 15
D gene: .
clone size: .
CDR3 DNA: TGTGCCAGCAGCGTAGGAACGAGATTTAATCAGCCCCAGCATTTT
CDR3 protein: CASSVGTRFNQPQHF

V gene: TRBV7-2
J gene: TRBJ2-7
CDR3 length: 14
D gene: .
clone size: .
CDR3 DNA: TGTGCCAGCAGCTTAGAGCGGGTTACCTACGAGCAGTACTTC
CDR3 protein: CASSLERVTYEQYF

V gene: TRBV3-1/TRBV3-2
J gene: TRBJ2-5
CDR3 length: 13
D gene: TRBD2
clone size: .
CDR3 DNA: TGTGCCAGCAGCCCGGGACTAGCGGAGACCCAGTACTTC
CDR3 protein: CASSPGLAETQYF

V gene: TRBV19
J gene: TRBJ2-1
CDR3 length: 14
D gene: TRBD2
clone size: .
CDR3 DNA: TGTGCCAGTAGTAGCGGGAGGGCTTCCAATGAGCAGTTCTTC
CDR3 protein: CASSSGRASNEQFF

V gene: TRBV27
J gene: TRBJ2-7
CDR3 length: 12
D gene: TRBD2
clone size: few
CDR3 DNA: TGTGCCAGCAGTTCGGGAGGGAACGAGCAGTACTTC
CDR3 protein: CASSSGGNEQYF

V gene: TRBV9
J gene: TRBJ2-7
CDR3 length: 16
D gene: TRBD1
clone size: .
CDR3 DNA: TGTGCCAGCAGCGTAGCCCTCGGGACAGGGCTCTACGAGCAGTACTTC
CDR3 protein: CASSVALGTGLYEQYF

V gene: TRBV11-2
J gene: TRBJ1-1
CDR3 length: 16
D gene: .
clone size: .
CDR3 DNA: TGTGCCAGCAGCTTAGATCTGGGGGCTTGGCAAGCTGAAGCTTTCTTT
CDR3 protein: CASSLDLGAWQAEAFF

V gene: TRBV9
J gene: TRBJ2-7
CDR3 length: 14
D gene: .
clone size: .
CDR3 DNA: TGTGCCAGCAGCTCCCATACTAACCCCTACGAGCAGTACTTC
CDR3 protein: CASSSHTNPYEQYF

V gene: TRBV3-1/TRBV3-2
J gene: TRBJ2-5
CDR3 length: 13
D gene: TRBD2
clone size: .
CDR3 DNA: TGTGCCAGCAGCCAACGGGGGGAGGAGACCCAGTACTTC
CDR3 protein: CASSQRGEETQYF

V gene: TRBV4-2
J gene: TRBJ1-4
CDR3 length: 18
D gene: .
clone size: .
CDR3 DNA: TGTGCCAGCAGCCAAGAAGTCGGGGGGGGTTTGAAGCATGAAAAACTGTTTTTT
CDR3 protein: CASSQEVGGGLKHEKLFF

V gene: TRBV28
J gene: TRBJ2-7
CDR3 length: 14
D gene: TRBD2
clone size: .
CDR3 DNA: TGTGCCAGCAAGCGGGGGCCCTATACACCCGAGCAGTACTTC
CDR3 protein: CASKRGPYTPEQYF

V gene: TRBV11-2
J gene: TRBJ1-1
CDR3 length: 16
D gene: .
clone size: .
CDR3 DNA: TGTGCCAGCAGCTTAGGGACACCCGGGTGGAACACTGAAGCTTTCTTT
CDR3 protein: CASSLGTPGWNTEAFF

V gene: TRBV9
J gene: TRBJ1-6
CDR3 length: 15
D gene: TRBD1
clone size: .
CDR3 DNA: TGTGCCAGCAGCGTAGTCGGGACAGGGAATTCACCCCTCCACTTT
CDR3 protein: CASSVVGTGNSPLHF

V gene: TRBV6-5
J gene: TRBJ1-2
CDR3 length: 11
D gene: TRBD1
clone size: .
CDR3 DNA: TGTGCCAGCACGACAGGGTATGGCTACACCTTC
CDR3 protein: CASTTGYGYTF

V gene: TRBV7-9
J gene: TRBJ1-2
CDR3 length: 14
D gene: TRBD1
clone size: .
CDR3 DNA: TGTGCCAGCAGCGATCAGGACAGGGGCTATGGCTACACCTTC
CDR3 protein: CASSDQDRGYGYTF

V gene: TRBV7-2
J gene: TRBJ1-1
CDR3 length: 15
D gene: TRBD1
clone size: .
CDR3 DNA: TGTGCCAGCAGCTTACGTACAGGGGGCCTCACTGAAGCTTTCTTT
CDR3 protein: CASSLRTGGLTEAFF

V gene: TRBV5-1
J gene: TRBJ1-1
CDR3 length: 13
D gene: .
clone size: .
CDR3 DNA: TGCGCCAGCAGCTTGGTGAGCGGCACTGAAGCTTTCTTT
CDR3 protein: CASSLVSGTEAFF

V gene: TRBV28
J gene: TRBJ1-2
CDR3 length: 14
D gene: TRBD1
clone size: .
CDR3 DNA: TGTGCCAGCACTTCCTGGGGACAGGTTTATGGCTACACCTTC
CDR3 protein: CASTSWGQVYGYTF

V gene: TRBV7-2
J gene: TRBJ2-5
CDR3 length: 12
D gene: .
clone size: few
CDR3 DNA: TGTGCCAGCAGCTTTCTCTTGGAGACCCAGTACTTC
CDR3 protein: CASSFLLETQYF

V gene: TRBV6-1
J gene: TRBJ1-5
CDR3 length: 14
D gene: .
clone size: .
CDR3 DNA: TGTGCCAGCAGTGAAGGGACAGCTGCCCAGCCCCAGCATTTT
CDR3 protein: CASSEGTAAQPQHF

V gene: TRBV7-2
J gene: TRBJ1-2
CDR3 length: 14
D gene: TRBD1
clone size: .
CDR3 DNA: TGTGCCAGCAGCTTTAGACAGGGGGCTGGTGGCTACACCTTC
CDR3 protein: CASSFRQGAGGYTF

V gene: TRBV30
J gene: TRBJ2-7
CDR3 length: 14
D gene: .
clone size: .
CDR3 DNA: TGTGCCTGGAGTGACCAGGGGTCGGGCTACGAGCAGTACTTC
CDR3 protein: CAWSDQGSGYEQYF

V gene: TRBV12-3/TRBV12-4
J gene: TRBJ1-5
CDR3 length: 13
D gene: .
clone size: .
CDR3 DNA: TGTGCCAGCAGTTTACGTAGCAATCAGCCCCAGCATTTT
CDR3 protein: CASSLRSNQPQHF

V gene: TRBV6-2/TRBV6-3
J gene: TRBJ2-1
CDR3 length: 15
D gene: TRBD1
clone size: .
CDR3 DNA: TGTGCCAGCAGCCCCGGGACAGGGGACTACAATGAGCAGTTCTTC
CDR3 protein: CASSPGTGDYNEQFF

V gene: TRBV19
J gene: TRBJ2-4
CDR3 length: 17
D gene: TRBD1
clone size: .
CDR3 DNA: TGTGCCAGTAGTTTCACACAGGGGTGGCTAGCCAAAAACATTCAGTACTTC
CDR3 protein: CASSFTQGWLAKNIQYF

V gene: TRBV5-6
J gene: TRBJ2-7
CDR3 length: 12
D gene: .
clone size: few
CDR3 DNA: TGTGCCAGCAGCTCCATTCCGGGAGAGCAGTACTTC
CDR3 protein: CASSSIPGEQYF

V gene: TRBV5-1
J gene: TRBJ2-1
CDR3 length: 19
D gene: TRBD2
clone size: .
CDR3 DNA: TGCGCCAGCGGAAGGCGGGACATCCTAGCGGGAGGGGTCTACAATGAGCAGTTCTTC
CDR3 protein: CASGRRDILAGGVYNEQFF

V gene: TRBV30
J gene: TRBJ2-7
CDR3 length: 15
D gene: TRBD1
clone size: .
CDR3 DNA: TGTGCCTGGAGATTTCCGGGACAGGGGTATTACGAGCAGTACTTC
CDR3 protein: CAWRFPGQGYYEQYF

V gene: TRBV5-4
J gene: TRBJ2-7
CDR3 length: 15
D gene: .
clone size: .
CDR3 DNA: TGTGCCAGCAGCTTCACAGGGAAAAGCTCCTACGAGCAGTACTTC
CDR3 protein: CASSFTGKSSYEQYF

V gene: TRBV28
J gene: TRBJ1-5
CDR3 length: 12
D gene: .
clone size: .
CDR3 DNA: TGTGCCAGCAGTTTACTGCGTGGGCCCCAGCATTTT
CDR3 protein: CASSLLRGPQHF

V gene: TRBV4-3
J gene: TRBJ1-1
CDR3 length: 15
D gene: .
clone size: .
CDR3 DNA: TGCGCCAGCAGCCAAGATCGGGGGGCAGACACTGAAGCTTTCTTT
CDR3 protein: CASSQDRGADTEAFF

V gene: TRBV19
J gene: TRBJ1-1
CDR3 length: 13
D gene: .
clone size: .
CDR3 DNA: TGTGCCAGTAGACAGGGCGGGGGCACTGAAGCTTTCTTT
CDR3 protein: CASRQGGGTEAFF

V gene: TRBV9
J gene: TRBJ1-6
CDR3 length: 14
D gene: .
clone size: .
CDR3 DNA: TGTGCCAGCAGCGTTAGTGATAATAATTCACCCCTCCACTTT
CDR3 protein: CASSVSDNNSPLHF

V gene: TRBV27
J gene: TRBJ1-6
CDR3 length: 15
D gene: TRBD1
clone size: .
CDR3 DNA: TGTGCCAGCAGTCAGGGGACAGTTTATAATTCACCCCTCCACTTT
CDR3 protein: CASSQGTVYNSPLHF